This T cell receptor (beta chain) comes out of a study of CD8+ T cells in alopecia areata. Isolated RNA was reverse transcribed into cDNA used as the sequencing template. The table came from immunoSEQ multiplex PCR; TCRdb's copy has only in-frame clones and leaves some out. The data show some 200,000 clones, around three fifths seen once. The CDR3 extends over 12 amino acids. CDR1 is GTSNPN and CDR2 is SVGIG in the germline V gene (reference sequence). V lost 3 bases to trimming and J lost 2 bases, with 5 bases between them. The clonotype comes from a human donor with alopecia areata. The chain recombines TRBV30 with TRBJ1-5; D unresolved. This material consisted of CD4+ T cells sorted from blood, taken at week 0. CDR3 in DNA: TGTGCCTGGAGGAATGGCAATCAGCCCCAGCATTTT. Translated: CAWRNGNQPQHF. Using reference TRBV30 and TRBJ1-5 for the parts outside the CDR3, the full variable domain is SQTIHQWPATLVQPVGSPLSLECTVEGTSNPNLYWYRQAAGRGLQLLFYSVGIGQISSEVPQNLSASRPQDRQFILSSKKLLLSDSGFYLCAWRNGNQPQHFGDGTRLSIL.